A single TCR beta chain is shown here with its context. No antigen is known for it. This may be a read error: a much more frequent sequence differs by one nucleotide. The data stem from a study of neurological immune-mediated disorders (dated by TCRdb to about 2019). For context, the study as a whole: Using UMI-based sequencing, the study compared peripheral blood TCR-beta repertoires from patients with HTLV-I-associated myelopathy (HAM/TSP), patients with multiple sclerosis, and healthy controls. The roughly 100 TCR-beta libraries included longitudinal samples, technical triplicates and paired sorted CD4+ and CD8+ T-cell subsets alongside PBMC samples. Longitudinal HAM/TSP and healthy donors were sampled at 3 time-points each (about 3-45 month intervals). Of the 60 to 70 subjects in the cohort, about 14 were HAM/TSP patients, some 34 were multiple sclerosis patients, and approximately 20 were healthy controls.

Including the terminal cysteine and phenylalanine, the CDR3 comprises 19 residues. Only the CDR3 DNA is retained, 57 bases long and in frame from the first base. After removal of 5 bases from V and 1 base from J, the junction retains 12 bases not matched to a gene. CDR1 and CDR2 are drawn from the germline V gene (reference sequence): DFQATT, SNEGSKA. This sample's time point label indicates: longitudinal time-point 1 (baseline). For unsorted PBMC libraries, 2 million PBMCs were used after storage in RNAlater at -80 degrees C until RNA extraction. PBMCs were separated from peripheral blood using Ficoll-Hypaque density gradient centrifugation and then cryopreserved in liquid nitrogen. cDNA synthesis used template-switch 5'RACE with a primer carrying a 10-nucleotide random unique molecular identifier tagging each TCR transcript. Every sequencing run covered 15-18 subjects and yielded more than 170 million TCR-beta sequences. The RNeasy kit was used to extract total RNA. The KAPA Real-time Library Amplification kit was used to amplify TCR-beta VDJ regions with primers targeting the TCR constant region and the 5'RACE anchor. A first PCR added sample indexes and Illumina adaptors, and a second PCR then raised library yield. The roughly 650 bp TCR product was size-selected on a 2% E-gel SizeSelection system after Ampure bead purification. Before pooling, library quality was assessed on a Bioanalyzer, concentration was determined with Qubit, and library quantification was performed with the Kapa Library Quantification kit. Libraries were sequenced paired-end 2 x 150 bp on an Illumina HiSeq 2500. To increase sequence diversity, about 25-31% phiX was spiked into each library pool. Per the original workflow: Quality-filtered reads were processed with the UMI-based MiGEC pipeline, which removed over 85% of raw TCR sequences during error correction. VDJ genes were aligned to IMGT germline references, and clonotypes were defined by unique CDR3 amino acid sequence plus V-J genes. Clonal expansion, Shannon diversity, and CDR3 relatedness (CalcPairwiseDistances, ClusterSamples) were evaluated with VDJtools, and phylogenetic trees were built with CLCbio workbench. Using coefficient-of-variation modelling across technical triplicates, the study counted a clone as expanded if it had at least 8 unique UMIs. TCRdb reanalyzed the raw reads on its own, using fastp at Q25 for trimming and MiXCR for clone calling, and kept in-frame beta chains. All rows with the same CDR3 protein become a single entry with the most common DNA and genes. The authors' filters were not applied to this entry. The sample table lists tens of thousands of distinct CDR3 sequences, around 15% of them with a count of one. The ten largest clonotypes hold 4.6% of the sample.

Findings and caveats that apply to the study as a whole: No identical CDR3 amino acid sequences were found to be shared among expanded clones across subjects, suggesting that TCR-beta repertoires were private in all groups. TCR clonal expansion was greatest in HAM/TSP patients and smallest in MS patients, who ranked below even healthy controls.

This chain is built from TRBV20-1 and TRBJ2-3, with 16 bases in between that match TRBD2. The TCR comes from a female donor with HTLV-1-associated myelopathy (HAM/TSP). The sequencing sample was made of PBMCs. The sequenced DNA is TGCAGTGCTTTACCCGGGACTAGCGGGGGGGCTTGGTGCACAGATACGCAGTATTTT. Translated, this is CSALPGTSGGAWCTDTQYF.